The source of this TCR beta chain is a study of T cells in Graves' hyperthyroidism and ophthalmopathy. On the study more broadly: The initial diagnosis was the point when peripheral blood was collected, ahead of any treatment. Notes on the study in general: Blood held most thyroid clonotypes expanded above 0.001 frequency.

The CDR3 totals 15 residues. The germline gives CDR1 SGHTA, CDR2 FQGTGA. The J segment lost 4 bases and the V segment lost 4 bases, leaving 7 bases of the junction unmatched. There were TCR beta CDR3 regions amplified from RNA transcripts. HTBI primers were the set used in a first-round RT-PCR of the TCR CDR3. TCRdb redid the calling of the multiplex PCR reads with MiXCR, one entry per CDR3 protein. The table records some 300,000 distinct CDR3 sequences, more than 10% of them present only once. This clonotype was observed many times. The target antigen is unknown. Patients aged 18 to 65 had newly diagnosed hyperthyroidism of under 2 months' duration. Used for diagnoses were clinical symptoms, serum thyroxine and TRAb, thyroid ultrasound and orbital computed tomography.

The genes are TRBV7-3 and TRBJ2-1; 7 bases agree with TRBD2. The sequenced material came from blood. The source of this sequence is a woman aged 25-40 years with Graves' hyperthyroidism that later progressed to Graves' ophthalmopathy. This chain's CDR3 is CASSSWGGEYNEQFF. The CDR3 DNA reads TGTGCCAGCAGCTCTTGGGGGGGGGAGTACAATGAGCAGTTCTTC. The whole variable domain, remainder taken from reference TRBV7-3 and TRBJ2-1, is GAGVSQTPSNKVTEKGKYVELRCDPISGHTALYWYRQSLGQGPEFLIYFQGTGAADDSGLPNDRFFAVRPEGSVSTLKIQRTERGDSAVYLCASSSWGGEYNEQFFGPGTRLTVL.